Given below is one TCR beta chain in context. Its specificity is not known. This entry belongs to a study of cytomegalovirus exposure and HLA in healthy donors. Study conclusions and caveats: Overall, around 160 TCR beta chains were annotated as cytomegalovirus-associated.

The PCR had 60 Vbeta and 13 Jbeta primers. Profiling relied on immunoSEQ multiplex PCR, and the TCRdb table lists in-frame clones only, not all of them. The top ten clones hold roughly 2% of a sample with 160,000 or so clones, around three quarters of them seen once. The CDR3 is 14 residues long. Germline CDR1 reads SGHTA; CDR2 reads FQGNSA. With V trimmed by 1 base and J by 6 bases, 5 bases remained unmatched. The chain employs TRBV7-2 and TRBJ2-7; 8 bases line up with TRBD2. Sequencing was performed on PBMCs. This receptor was obtained from a man aged 50 to 60 in good health and CMV-seropositive. CDR3 in amino acids: CASSLGSGVVEQYF. The CDR3 DNA reads TGTGCCAGCAGCTTAGGTAGCGGGGTAGTCGAGCAGTACTTC.